The 29 T cell receptor beta chains listed next were all sequenced from one sample in a study of T cell repertoires in cytomegalovirus infection. MiXCR, applied by TCRdb to the reads, yields one record per CDR3 protein. Here the sample spans roughly 860,000 distinct CDR3 sequences, 30% to 35% being singletons. These receptors are not linked to any known antigen. This specimen was cultured CD8+ T cells from PBMCs, taken from culture after CMV antigen stimulation. The receptors were sampled from a human donor in good health (CMV status not recorded). Some clones in this sample may be carry-over from other donors' samples.

In its sample, this clonotype was seen many times. This sequence joins TRBV28 and TRBJ1-5, with 9 bases aligning to TRBD1. There are 15 residues in the CDR3. Germline loops: CDR1 MDHEN, CDR2 SYDVKM. The V segment lost 1 base and the J segment 6 bases; nucleotides outside the gene matches: 4. CDR3 sequence (DNA): TGTGCCAGCAGTTTATCCGGGACAGGGCGTCAGCCCCAGCATTTT. It yields the protein CASSLSGTGRQPQHF.

This rearrangement joins TRBV11-3 to TRBJ2-3; D gene unclear. Germline V CDR1 and CDR2: SGHNT, YENEEA. V lost 5 bases and J 5 bases, leaving 11 bases between the germline ends. CDR3 size: 13 residues. The CDR3 loop is CASSPRRVDTQYF. The CDR3 DNA reads as TGTGCCAGCAGCCCAAGACGGGTAGATACGCAGTATTTT.

The sample holds a few counts of this clonotype. The V call is TRBV12-3 or TRBV12-4, the J call TRBJ2-1, with 7 bases fitting TRBD1. This CDR3 has 14 amino acids. The V segment lost 7 bases and the J segment 5 bases; nucleotides outside the gene matches: 8. The CDR3 loop is CASNTGTADNEQFF. The CDR3 DNA follows: TGTGCCAGCAACACCGGGACAGCCGACAATGAGCAGTTCTTC.

This chain uses TRBV27 with TRBJ2-3, with 11 positions matching TRBD2. J gave up 14 bases and V 5 bases, and 12 bases lay outside the gene matches. Germline V lookup: CDR1 MNHEY, CDR2 SMNVEV (reference sequence). The CDR3 is 14 amino acids. CDR3 loop: CASSLSGGAPVPYF. The CDR3 bases are TGTGCCAGCAGTCTTAGCGGGGGGGCGCCGGTACCGTATTTT.

In its sample, this clonotype was seen once. The V gene is TRBV9, the J gene TRBJ1-1; D remains unclear. The CDR3 length is 15 residues. The germline V and J ends were trimmed by 3 bases and 7 bases, with 19 bases remaining between them. Germline CDR1 and CDR2: SGDLS and YYNGEE. CDR3 nucleotide sequence: TGTGCCAGCAGCGCAAGGACGGACCCCCGGCTTGAAGCTTTCTTT. Translating it yields CASSARTDPRLEAFF.

This clonotype was found many times. The chain has TRBV5-5 and TRBJ2-3; 7 bases line up with TRBD1. This CDR3 is built from 16 residues. Losses at the gene ends were 0 bases for V and 2 bases for J; bases not matched to a gene: 6. Germline-derived CDR1 and CDR2 are SGHKS and YYEKEE (reference sequence). CDR3 sequence: CASSLVTGSATDTQYF. CDR3 in DNA: TGTGCCAGCAGCTTGGTGACAGGGAGTGCCACAGATACGCAGTATTTT. The full variable domain, in which reference TRBV5-5 and TRBJ2-3 provide the parts outside the CDR3, is DAGVTQSPTHLIKTRGQQVTLRCSPISGHKSVSWYQQVLGQGPQFIFQYYEKEERGRGNFPDRFSARQFPNYSSELNVNALLLGDSALYLCASSLVTGSATDTQYFGPGTRLTVL.

The chain uses TRBV5-4 and TRBJ1-1; the D is unclear. V was trimmed by 2 bases and J by 6 bases, leaving 8 bases between them. This CDR3 is 12 amino acids long. Germline-derived CDR1 and CDR2 are SGHNT and YYREEE (reference sequence). The CDR3 sequence: CASSLRPSEAFF. The CDR3 region has the DNA TGTGCCAGCAGCTTAAGGCCGTCTGAAGCTTTCTTT.

The table lists this clonotype with a few counts. The chain couples TRBV12-3 or TRBV12-4 to TRBJ1-1; possible D gene TRBD1, 6 bases. The length of the CDR3 is 12 residues. V lost 5 bases to trimming and J lost 12 bases, with 16 bases between them. CDR3 loop: CASSQREGVSFF. The DNA for the CDR3 is TGTGCCAGCAGTCAGAGGGAGGGGGTGTCTTTCTTT.

This clonotype occurred a few times. The CDR3 region is CASSQDFAGASGLGDQYF. The DNA for the CDR3 is TGCGCCAGCAGCCAAGATTTTGCCGGGGCTAGCGGGCTCGGGGACCAGTACTTC. The rearrangement joins TRBV4-1 to TRBJ2-5; 8 bases are a match to TRBD2. Germline-derived CDR1 and CDR2 are MGHRA and YSYEKL. This CDR3 spans 18 amino acids. V shed 0 bases and J 10 bases; nucleotides not matched to a gene: 19.

The chain combines TRBV7-6 with TRBJ2-3; TRBD2 matches at 8 bases. Germline CDR1 reads SGHVS; CDR2 reads FNYEAQ. Trimming took 3 bases from V and 1 from J; bases not matched to a gene: 12. This CDR3 has 18 amino acids. This CDR3 is CASSLGVGLAGRTDTQYF. The CDR3 nucleotides read TGTGCCAGCAGCTTGGGGGTGGGTCTAGCGGGTCGCACAGATACGCAGTATTTT. Full variable domain (missing parts from reference TRBV7-6 and TRBJ2-3): GAGVSQSPRYKVTKRGQDVALRCDPISGHVSLYWYRQALGQGPEFLTYFNYEAQQDKSGLPNDRFSAERPEGSISTLTIQRTEQRDSAMYRCASSLGVGLAGRTDTQYFGPGTRLTVL.

This clonotype was observed a handful of times. V is TRBV13 and J is TRBJ2-3; TRBD2 agrees at 10 bases. From germline, CDR1 is PRHDT and CDR2 FYEKMQ (reference sequence). The V and J ends lost 6 bases and 2 bases, in that order; junction bases with no gene match: 11. The CDR3 length is 17 residues. CDR3 residues: CASSFSGGSRATDTQYF. The CDR3 nucleotides are TGTGCCAGCAGTTTTAGCGGGGGGTCCCGTGCCACAGATACGCAGTATTTT.

This clonotype was observed many times. This rearrangement joins TRBV7-2 to TRBJ2-1; weak D call: TRBD2 (7 bases). Germline lookup yields CDR1 SGHTA and CDR2 FQGNSA. The CDR3 has 16 amino acids. Trimming removed 4 bases from V and 2 bases from J, with 15 bases in between. The CDR3 reads CASSYLRGGAYNEQFF. CDR3 bases: TGTGCCAGCAGCTACCTTCGAGGGGGGGCCTACAATGAGCAGTTCTTC.

V is TRBV9 and J is TRBJ2-5, with D unresolved. The CDR3 has 15 residues. The germline gives CDR1 SGDLS, CDR2 YYNGEE. Trimming removed 2 bases from V and 3 bases from J, with 14 bases in between. As DNA, the CDR3 is TGTGCCAGCAGCGTGGGCCTTGAGGCCAAAGAGACCCAGTACTTC. It yields the protein CASSVGLEAKETQYF. Together with reference TRBV9 and TRBJ2-5, the CDR3 gives the full variable domain: DSGVTQTPKHLITATGQRVTLRCSPRSGDLSVYWYQQSLDQGLQFLIQYYNGEERAKGNILERFSAQQFPDLHSELNLSSLELGDSALYFCASSVGLEAKETQYFGPGTRLLVL.

V usage is TRBV12-5 and J usage is TRBJ2-5; 9 bases are shared with TRBD1. Trimming at V came to 2 bases and at J to 7 bases, leaving 8 bases not matched to a gene. This CDR3 is 15 amino acids long. CDR1 LGHNT and CDR2 FRNRAP come from the germline V gene. CDR3 coding DNA: TGTGCTAGTGGTTTGCCGGGACAGGGTGATACGACCCAGTACTTC. It specifies CASGLPGQGDTTQYF.

This rearrangement joins TRBV5-4 to TRBJ1-3; D call uncertain. The V gene's germline CDR1 is SGHNT and CDR2 YYREEE (reference sequence). Trimming took 0 bases from V and 9 from J, leaving 10 bases between them. The CDR3 has 13 residues. The CDR3 loop is CASSLAPMGTIYF. CDR3 DNA sequence: TGTGCCAGCAGCTTGGCCCCCATGGGCACCATATATTTT.

This clonotype has just a few counts. The CDR3 DNA reads TGTGCCAGCACCTCCGGGGGTGCCGCTTTATCTGGAGATACGCAGTATTTT. This codes for CASTSGGAALSGDTQYF. This rearrangement joins TRBV6-5 to TRBJ2-3; TRBD2 might be the D (6 bases). Trimming removed 7 bases from V and 5 bases from J, with 25 bases in between. Germline CDR1 reads MNHEY; CDR2 reads SVGAGI. This CDR3 region has 17 residues.

This clonotype was observed at least ten times. V gene TRBV7-6 combines with J gene TRBJ1-1; D not certain. This CDR3 comprises 12 residues. Germline lookup yields CDR1 SGHVS and CDR2 FNYEAQ. Trimming took 7 bases from V and 8 from J, leaving 14 bases between them. The CDR3: CASIVRPGEAFF. CDR3 bases: TGTGCCAGCATCGTAAGGCCAGGCGAAGCTTTCTTT.

The rearrangement uses TRBV7-2 and TRBJ2-3; D possibly matches TRBD1 or TRBD2 (5 bases each). This CDR3 has 16 residues. CDR1 and CDR2 (germline): SGHTA, FQGNSA. The V gene lost 6 bases and the J gene lost 6 bases, with 22 bases spanning the gap. The CDR3 region is CASRRYFRDAHDTQYF. CDR3 nucleotides: TGTGCCAGCAGACGCTACTTCCGGGACGCCCACGATACGCAGTATTTT.

The CDR3 DNA sequence: TGTGCCAGCAGTTTGCGAGGGGTATGGTCACCCCTCCACTTT. This gives the protein CASSLRGVWSPLHF. The genes are TRBV27 and TRBJ1-6, with D perhaps matching TRBD1 (5 bases). The CDR3 consists of 14 residues. CDR1 and CDR2 from the germline V gene are MNHEY and SMNVEV (reference sequence). Trimming removed 3 bases at V and 10 bases at J, with 13 bases between.

The gene calls are TRBV27 and TRBJ1-5; weak D call: TRBD1 (6 bases). The CDR3 is made up of 14 amino acids. Germline assignment: CDR1 MNHEY and CDR2 SMNVEV (reference sequence). Trimming stripped 6 bases from V and 2 bases from J, with 11 bases between. The CDR3 region has the DNA TGTGCCAGCAGGGGGGCCTCGGGCAATCAGCCCCAGCATTTT. Its protein is CASRGASGNQPQHF.

About this clonotype itself: This may be a read error, as it is one base from a much larger clone. This chain links TRBV7-3 with TRBJ2-3, with 9 bases lining up with TRBD1. V gave up 7 bases and J gave up 4 bases; unmatched junction bases: 3. The CDR3 is 13 amino acids. Germline V lookup: CDR1 SGHTA, CDR2 FQGTGA. The DNA for the CDR3 is TGTGCCAGCAACACAGGGGGCGCAGATACGCAGTATTTT. It translates to CASNTGGADTQYF.

The chain uses TRBV5-1 and TRBJ2-3, with 12 bases identical to TRBD1. The V gene's germline CDR1 is SGHRS and CDR2 YFSETQ. Unmatched junction bases numbered 4, after V lost 3 bases and J lost 5 bases. The CDR3 length is 15 residues. The chain's CDR3 is CASSYRDRGQDTQYF. CDR3 nucleotides: TGCGCCAGCAGCTACCGGGACAGGGGGCAAGATACGCAGTATTTT.

This clonotype was counted many times. The chain couples TRBV27 to TRBJ1-1; no clear D gene. Germline lookup yields CDR1 MNHEY and CDR2 SMNVEV (reference sequence). This CDR3 has 13 amino acids. V lost 5 bases and J 7 bases, leaving 14 bases between the germline ends. Written as DNA, the CDR3 is TGTGCCAGCAGTCGCTCGGTTGATGGTGAAGCTTTCTTT. This gives the protein CASSRSVDGEAFF.

CDR3: CSAREKASGGAHNYEQFF. CDR3 in DNA: TGCAGTGCTAGAGAGAAGGCTAGCGGGGGGGCCCATAATTATGAGCAGTTCTTC. This chain joins TRBV20-1 and TRBJ2-1; TRBD2 matches 12 bases. CDR1 and CDR2 (germline): DFQATT, SNEGSKA (reference sequence). J lost 8 bases, V lost 0 bases, and 14 bases had no gene match. CDR3 length equals 18 residues.

This chain joins TRBV24-1 and TRBJ2-2; no firm D call. The CDR3 is 15 amino acids. Per the germline V gene, CDR1 is KGHDR and CDR2 is SFDVKD. Trimming removed 1 base at V and 4 bases at J, with 9 bases between. The CDR3 loop is CATSDFNRATGELFF. The CDR3 DNA reads as TGTGCCACCAGTGATTTTAACAGAGCCACCGGGGAGCTGTTTTTT.

The V call is TRBV27, the J call TRBJ2-7; 8 bases are shared with TRBD1. Germline loops: CDR1 MNHEY, CDR2 SMNVEV (reference sequence). CDR3 length: 16 amino acids. Trimming at V came to 0 bases and at J to 5 bases, leaving 9 bases not matched to a gene. CDR3 sequence: CASSLSVGDRGHEQYF. The CDR3 DNA reads TGTGCCAGCAGTTTATCCGTTGGAGACAGGGGCCACGAGCAGTACTTC.

The chain carries TRBV6-1 and TRBJ2-7; 8 nucleotides agree with TRBD1. Germline V CDR1 and CDR2: MNHNS, SASEGT. The CDR3 consists of 14 residues. V shed 6 bases, J shed 3 bases, and the junction held 7 bases outside the gene matches. The CDR3 DNA reads as TGTGCCAGCAGCCCCTTTGGGACAGGCTACGAGCAGTACTTC. Translating it yields CASSPFGTGYEQYF.

This clonotype has more than one count but fewer than ten. This may arise from a read error, as a much more abundant clone is one base away. This chain joins TRBV7-6 and TRBJ2-7; 7 nucleotides agree with TRBD1. Germline V gene sequence: CDR1 SGHVS, CDR2 FNYEAQ. The length of the CDR3 is 12 residues. Losses at the gene ends were 2 bases for V and 6 bases for J; bases not matched to a gene: 1. The CDR3 region is CASSLNRGEQYF. The CDR3 region has the DNA TGTGCCAGCAGCTTAAACAGGGGCGAGCAGTACTTC.

This clonotype was found a few times. The genes are TRBV15 and TRBJ1-1, with TRBD1 matching over 7 bases. Germline CDR1 and CDR2: LNHNV and YYDKDF (reference sequence). This CDR3 spans 13 amino acids. Trimming cost V 2 bases and J 10 bases; bases outside gene matches: 7. CDR3 amino acids: CATSRNRGGLAFF. As DNA, the CDR3 is TGTGCCACCAGCAGAAACAGGGGAGGGTTAGCTTTCTTT.